A selection of T cell receptor beta chains follows, all from one sample in a study of T cells after yellow fever vaccination. One entry per CDR3 protein, called by TCRdb with MiXCR from the 5' RACE reads. This table holds some 320,000 distinct CDR3 sequences, roughly 10% found once. Sequencing used CD4+ T cells sorted from PBMCs, obtained 45 days after the yellow fever booster vaccination. The receptors were gathered from a man younger than 35 who received the YFV17D yellow fever vaccine. Both conserved end residues are part of each CDR3. A D gene is named only where the DNA matches it firmly. Not all rows give a size; the values are once, few, many and, for expanded clones, a class.

-	TRBJ1-6	-	TRBV11-2	TGTGCCAGCAGCCGTTTTAAGGGGAATTCACCCCTCCACTTT	CASSRFKGNSPLHF
TRBD2	TRBJ2-1	-	TRBV4-3	TGCGCCAGCAGCCAAGCACGAGGGACTAGCAGCGGTGAGCAGTTCTTC	CASSQARGTSSGEQFF
TRBD2	TRBJ2-3	-	TRBV20-1	TGCAGTGCCGCGGAGACTAGCCCCCGCACAGATACGCAGTATTTT	CSAAETSPRTDTQYF
-	TRBJ2-3	few	TRBV7-3	TGTGCCAGCAGCTTAGTTCAGGGGCAAGATACGCAGTATTTT	CASSLVQGQDTQYF
TRBD2	TRBJ2-2	few	TRBV10-3	TGTGCCATCAGTGGACCGCCCCGGGGGGGGCCGTCGGGGGAGCTGTTTTTT	CAISGPPRGGPSGELFF
TRBD1	TRBJ2-2	-	TRBV5-1	TGCGCCAGTACCCAGGGGGCTGTGACCGGGGAGCTGTTTTTT	CASTQGAVTGELFF
-	TRBJ2-3	-	TRBV9	TGTGCCAGCAGCCCGGAGGGACAGATAAACACAGATACGCAGTATTTT	CASSPEGQINTDTQYF
TRBD2	TRBJ2-7	-	TRBV15	TGTGCCACCAGCAGGGGACTAGCGGGGAGCTCCTACGAGCAGTACTTC	CATSRGLAGSSYEQYF
-	TRBJ1-5	few	TRBV5-6	TGTGCCAGCAGCCGACAGGATCAGCCCCAGCATTTT	CASSRQDQPQHF
-	TRBJ1-2	few	TRBV7-2	TGTGCCAGCACCCCACCCTCAAGTAACTATGGCTACACCTTC	CASTPPSSNYGYTF
TRBD1	TRBJ1-2	many	TRBV4-1	TGCGCCAGCAGCCATCAGACAGGGGGCTATGGCTACACCTTC	CASSHQTGGYGYTF
-	TRBJ2-7	many	TRBV18	TGTGCCAGCTCACTCTGGACGGCTGTCGAGCAGTACTTC	CASSLWTAVEQYF
TRBD2	TRBJ2-3	few	TRBV7-2	TGTGCCAGCAGCTTAGTAGCGGGGGGGCCAGATACGCAGTATTTT	CASSLVAGGPDTQYF
TRBD2	TRBJ2-2	-	TRBV28	TGTGCCAGCAGTATAAAGTTTCGGACTAGCACCGGGGAGCTGTTTTTT	CASSIKFRTSTGELFF
-	TRBJ1-6	-	TRBV6-2/TRBV6-3	TGTGCCAGCAGCTACGGCCCCACGAAACCGCCCCTCCACTTT	CASSYGPTKPPLHF
-	TRBJ2-3	many	TRBV18	TGTGCCAGCTCACTAAGAGGGATTCGGGCAGATACGCAGTATTTT	CASSLRGIRADTQYF
-	TRBJ1-6	-	TRBV7-9	TGTGCCAGCAGTAGTAATCTCCGGCCCCTCCACTTT	CASSSNLRPLHF
TRBD2	TRBJ2-3	few	TRBV5-1	TGCGCCAGCAGCTTGGCGGCTAGCGGGGGGAACACAGATACGCAGTATTTT	CASSLAASGGNTDTQYF
-	TRBJ2-5	-	TRBV9	TGTGCCAGCAGCGCCGGACATCCCGGGCGGGAGACCCAGTACTTC	CASSAGHPGRETQYF
-	TRBJ1-5	few	TRBV7-8	TGTGCCAGCAGCCCCAGGCCCCGGGTTGATAGCAATCAGCCCCAGCATTTT	CASSPRPRVDSNQPQHF
TRBD2	TRBJ2-1	-	TRBV7-9	TGTGCCAGCAGCCCGCTAGCGGGGGGGAACTCCTACAATGAGCAGTTCTTC	CASSPLAGGNSYNEQFF
-	TRBJ1-2	many	TRBV29-1	TGCAGCGTCGGACGGGACTATGGCTACACCTTC	CSVGRDYGYTF
TRBD1	TRBJ1-1	-	TRBV7-3	TGTGCCAGCAGCTCCAGGGGGGAGTCTGAAGCTTTCTTT	CASSSRGESEAFF
-	TRBJ1-3	many	TRBV12-5	TGTGCTAGTGGGGGAAACTCTGGAAACACCATATATTTT	CASGGNSGNTIYF
TRBD1	TRBJ2-6	-	TRBV5-1	TGCGCCAGCAGCCCTAGACAGGGCTCTGGGGCCAACGTCCTGACTTTC	CASSPRQGSGANVLTF
-	TRBJ2-7	once	TRBV18	TGTGCCAGCTCACCACCTCGTGGGGGATCTTACGAGCAGTACTTC	CASSPPRGGSYEQYF
-	TRBJ1-2	few	TRBV7-9	TGTGCCAGCAGCCATCAGGAAAACTATGGCTACACCTTC	CASSHQENYGYTF
-	TRBJ2-7	few	TRBV29-1	TGCAGCGTTGTTGGGGGGACCTACGAGCAGTACTTC	CSVVGGTYEQYF
-	TRBJ2-2	many	TRBV3-1	TGTGCCAGCAGTCCGACCGTGTCCACGAACACCGGGGAGCTGTTTTTT	CASSPTVSTNTGELFF
-	TRBJ1-2	few	TRBV12-3/TRBV12-4	TGTGCCAGCAGTTCCACAGGGCTTGGAGGCTACACCTTC	CASSSTGLGGYTF
TRBD1	TRBJ1-2	few	TRBV4-3	TGCGCCAGCAGCCCACTACCCGGGACAGGGCTCTATGGCTACACCTTC	CASSPLPGTGLYGYTF
TRBD2	TRBJ2-7	-	TRBV15	TGTGCCACCAGCACCTCGGGGGGGAACGAGCAGTACTTC	CATSTSGGNEQYF
-	TRBJ1-5	-	TRBV28	TGTGCCAGCAGTTTTACCCCGGCAGGGTCGAGCAATCAGCCCCAGCATTTT	CASSFTPAGSSNQPQHF
-	TRBJ2-2	few	TRBV29-1	TGCAGCGTAGTTCGGGGACTTCACACCGGGGAGCTGTTTTTT	CSVVRGLHTGELFF